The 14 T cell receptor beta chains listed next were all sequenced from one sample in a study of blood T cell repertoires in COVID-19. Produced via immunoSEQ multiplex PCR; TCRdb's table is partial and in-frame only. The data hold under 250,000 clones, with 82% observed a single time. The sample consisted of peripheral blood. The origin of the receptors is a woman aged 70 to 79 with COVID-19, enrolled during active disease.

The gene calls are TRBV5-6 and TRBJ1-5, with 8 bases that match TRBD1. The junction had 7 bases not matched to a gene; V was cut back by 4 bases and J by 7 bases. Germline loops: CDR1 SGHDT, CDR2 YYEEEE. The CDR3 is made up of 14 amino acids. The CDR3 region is CASSPGTGLQPQHF. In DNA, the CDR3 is TGTGCCAGCAGCCCCGGGACAGGATTACAGCCCCAGCATTTT.

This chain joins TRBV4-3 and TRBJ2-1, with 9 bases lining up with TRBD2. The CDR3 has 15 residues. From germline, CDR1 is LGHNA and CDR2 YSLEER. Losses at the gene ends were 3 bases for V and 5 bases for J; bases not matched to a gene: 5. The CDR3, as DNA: TGCGCCAGCAGCCAGGACCGACTAGCGGACAATGAGCAGTTCTTC. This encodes CASSQDRLADNEQFF.

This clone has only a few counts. CDR3 in DNA: TGTGCCAGTAGTATCTTTGCGACCCTAACGGGGTCTGGAAACACCATATATTTT. The encoded protein is CASSIFATLTGSGNTIYF. The rearrangement links TRBV19 to TRBJ1-3; unclear D gene. The germline gives CDR1 LNHDA, CDR2 SQIVND (reference sequence). V lost 3 bases and J lost 1, with 19 bases in between. This CDR3 has 18 amino acids.

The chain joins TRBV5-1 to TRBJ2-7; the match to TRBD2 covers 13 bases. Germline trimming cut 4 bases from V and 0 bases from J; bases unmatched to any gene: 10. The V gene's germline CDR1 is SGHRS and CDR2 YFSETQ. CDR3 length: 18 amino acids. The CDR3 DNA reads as TGCGCCAGCAGCATAGGACTAGCGGGAGCAAAGATCTCCTACGAGCAGTACTTC. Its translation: CASSIGLAGAKISYEQYF.

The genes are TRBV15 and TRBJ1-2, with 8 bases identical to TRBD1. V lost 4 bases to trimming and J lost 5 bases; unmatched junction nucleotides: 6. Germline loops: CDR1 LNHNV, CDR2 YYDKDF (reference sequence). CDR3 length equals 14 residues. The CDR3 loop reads CATSKGQGGYGYTF. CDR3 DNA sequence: TGTGCCACCAGCAAAGGACAGGGTGGGTATGGCTACACCTTC.

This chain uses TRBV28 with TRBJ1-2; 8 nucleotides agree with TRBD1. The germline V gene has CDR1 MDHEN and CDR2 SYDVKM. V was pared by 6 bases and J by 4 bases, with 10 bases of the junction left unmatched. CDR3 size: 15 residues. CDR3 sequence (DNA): TGTGCCAGCAGGCGAGTAGGGACAGGTTCCTATGGCTACACCTTC. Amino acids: CASRRVGTGSYGYTF.

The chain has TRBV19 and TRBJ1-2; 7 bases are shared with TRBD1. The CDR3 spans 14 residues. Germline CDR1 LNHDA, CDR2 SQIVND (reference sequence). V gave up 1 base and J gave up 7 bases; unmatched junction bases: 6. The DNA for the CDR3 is TGTGCCAGTAGTATAGCCGGGACAGTTACTGGCTACACCTTC. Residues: CASSIAGTVTGYTF. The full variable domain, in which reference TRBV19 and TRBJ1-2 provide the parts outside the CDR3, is DGGITQSPKYLFRKEGQNVTLSCEQNLNHDAMYWYRQDPGQGLRLIYYSQIVNDFQKGDIAEGYSVSREKKESFPLTVTSAQKNPTAFYLCASSIAGTVTGYTFGSGTRLTVV.

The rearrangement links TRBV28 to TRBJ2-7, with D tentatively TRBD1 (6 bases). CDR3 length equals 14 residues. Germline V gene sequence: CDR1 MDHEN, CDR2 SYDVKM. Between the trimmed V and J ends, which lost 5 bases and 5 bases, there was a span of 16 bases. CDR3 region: CASSAQMGADEQYF. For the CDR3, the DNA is TGTGCCAGCAGTGCCCAAATGGGGGCCGACGAGCAGTACTTC.

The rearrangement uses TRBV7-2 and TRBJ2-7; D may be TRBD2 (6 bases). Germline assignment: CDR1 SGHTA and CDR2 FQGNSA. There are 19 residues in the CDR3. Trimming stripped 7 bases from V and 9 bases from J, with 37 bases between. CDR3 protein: CASIRPVLARRDMYPGQYF. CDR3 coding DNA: TGTGCCAGCATCCGACCGGTCCTGGCAAGGCGGGATATGTATCCCGGGCAGTACTTC.

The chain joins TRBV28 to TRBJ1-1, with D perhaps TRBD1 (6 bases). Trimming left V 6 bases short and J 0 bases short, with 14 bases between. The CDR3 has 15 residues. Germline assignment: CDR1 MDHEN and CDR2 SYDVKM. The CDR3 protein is CASSLTGLMNTEAFF. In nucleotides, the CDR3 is TGTGCCAGCAGCCTAACAGGGTTGATGAACACTGAAGCTTTCTTT.

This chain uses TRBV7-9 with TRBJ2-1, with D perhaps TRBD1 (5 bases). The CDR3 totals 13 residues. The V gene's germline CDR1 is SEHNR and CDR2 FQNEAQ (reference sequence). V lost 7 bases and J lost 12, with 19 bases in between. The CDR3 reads CASNAGAKRGQFF. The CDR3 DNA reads TGTGCCAGCAACGCTGGGGCCAAAAGGGGGCAGTTCTTC.

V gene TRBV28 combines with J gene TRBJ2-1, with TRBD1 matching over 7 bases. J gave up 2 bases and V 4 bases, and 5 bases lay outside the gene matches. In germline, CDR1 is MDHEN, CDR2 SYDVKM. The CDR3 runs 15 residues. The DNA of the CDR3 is TGTGCCAGCAGTTCCCGGGACAGACCCTACAATGAGCAGTTCTTC. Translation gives CASSSRDRPYNEQFF. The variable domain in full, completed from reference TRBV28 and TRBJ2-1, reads DVKVTQSSRYLVKRTGEKVFLECVQDMDHENMFWYRQDPGLGLRLIYFSYDVKMKEKGDIPEGYSVSREKKERFSLILESASTNQTSMYLCASSSRDRPYNEQFFGPGTRLTVL.

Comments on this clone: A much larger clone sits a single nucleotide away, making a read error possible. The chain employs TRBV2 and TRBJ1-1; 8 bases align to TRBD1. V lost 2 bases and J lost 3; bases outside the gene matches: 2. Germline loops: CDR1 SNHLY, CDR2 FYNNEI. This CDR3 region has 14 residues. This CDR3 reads CASSELTGDTEAFF. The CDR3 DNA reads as TGTGCCAGCAGTGAATTGACAGGGGACACTGAAGCTTTCTTT.

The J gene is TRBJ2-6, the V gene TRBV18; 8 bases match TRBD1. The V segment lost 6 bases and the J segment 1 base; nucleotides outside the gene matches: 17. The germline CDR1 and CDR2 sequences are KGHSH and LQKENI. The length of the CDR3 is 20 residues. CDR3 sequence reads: CASSPGTGGLRLSGANVLTF. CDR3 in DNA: TGTGCCAGCTCCCCCGGGACAGGAGGACTTAGACTATCTGGGGCCAACGTCCTGACTTTC.